This TCR beta chain was captured in a study of T cells of healthy individuals. TCRdb reanalysed the 5' RACE reads using MiXCR and keeps one entry per CDR3 protein. In the table there are about 96,000 distinct CDR3 sequences, 17% of which are singletons. The source is a human donor in good health.

The CDR3 DNA reads TGTGCCAGCAGCCAAGATTTTCTGGGAGAGACCCAGTACTTC. Translation gives CASSQDFLGETQYF. This chain joins TRBV3-1 and TRBJ2-5, with D unresolved. The CDR3 is made up of 14 amino acids. V was clipped by 0 bases and J by 4 bases, with 9 bases between them. Germline CDR1 and CDR2: LGHDT and YNNKEL (reference sequence).